The 20 T cell receptor beta chains below all came from one sample that was sequenced in a study of sequential checkpoint blockade in melanoma. The treatment: randomized to nivolumab then ipilimumab (arm A) or the reverse (arm B). The method was immunoSEQ multiplex PCR; TCRdb's version includes in-frame clones alone and lacks a portion of them. The data contain fewer than 4,000 clones, more than 20% of them seen just once; the ten biggest clones take up 23%. Sequenced material: tumor tissue (inferred from file names), taken from a patient given nivolumab and ipilimumab in sequence. The origin of the receptors is a human donor with melanoma.

About this clone: Distinct nucleotide sequences in the sample also encode this CDR3. The V gene is TRBV29-1, the J gene TRBJ1-2; perhaps TRBD1 as D (5 bases). Trimming removed 2 bases from V and 4 bases from J, with 8 bases in between. Germline V lookup: CDR1 SQVTM, CDR2 ANQGSEA. The CDR3 is 12 residues long. Here the CDR3 reads CSVERGSYGYTF. For the CDR3, the DNA is TGCAGCGTTGAAAGGGGAAGCTATGGCTACACCTTC.

This chain links TRBV28 with TRBJ2-3; 9 bases are shared with TRBD1. The trim removed 1 base at V and 14 bases at J, leaving 4 bases unmatched. CDR1 is MDHEN, CDR2 SYDVKM, per germline. The CDR3 length is 12 residues. The CDR3 here is CASSLLTGGRYF. CDR3 DNA sequence: TGTGCCAGCAGTTTATTGACAGGGGGAAGGTATTTT.

This clone is labeled as medium-sized. V is TRBV10-3 and J is TRBJ2-1; TRBD2 aligns across 9 bases. V lost 0 bases to trimming and J lost 5 bases; unmatched junction nucleotides: 8. CDR1 is ENHRY and CDR2 is SYGVKD in the germline V gene. The CDR3 consists of 17 residues. CDR3 in amino acids: CAISESQASGDHNEQFF. CDR3 DNA sequence: TGTGCCATCAGTGAGTCGCAGGCTAGCGGGGATCACAATGAGCAGTTCTTC.

This chain uses TRBV4-1 with TRBJ1-4; TRBD1 agrees at 9 bases. The CDR3 is 18 amino acids. V lost 5 bases and J lost 1; bases outside the gene matches: 11. Germline CDR1 MGHRA, CDR2 YSYEKL. The CDR3 reads CASSLSGTGSITNEKLFF. CDR3 nucleotide sequence: TGCGCCAGCAGCTTAAGCGGGACAGGGTCTATAACTAATGAAAAACTGTTTTTT.

This clone has a handful of counts. The chain couples TRBV6-8 to TRBJ2-7; 7 bases are shared with TRBD1. Looked up from germline, CDR1 is MNHGY and CDR2 is SAAAGT. The CDR3 contains 15 residues. The ends lost 6 bases at V and 1 base at J; junction bases unmatched: 9. The CDR3: CASSKTGTVSYEQYF. For the CDR3, the DNA is TGTGCCAGCAGCAAGACCGGGACAGTTTCCTACGAGCAGTACTTC.

The table lists this clone with a count of one. The chain carries TRBV30 and TRBJ2-3, with 10 bases aligning to TRBD2. The germline gives CDR1 GTSNPN, CDR2 SVGIG (reference sequence). V was clipped by 8 bases and J by 2 bases; unmatched bases: 7. This CDR3 is built from 14 residues. The CDR3 region is CARGSGRATDTQYF. The CDR3 DNA reads as TGTGCCCGCGGAAGCGGGAGGGCCACAGATACGCAGTATTTT.

This clone was detected a few times. The chain joins TRBV9 to TRBJ2-2; D remains unclear. The CDR3 has 13 residues. V dropped 0 bases and J dropped 5 bases, with 5 bases sitting between them. The V gene's germline CDR1 is SGDLS and CDR2 YYNGEE. The CDR3 DNA reads as TGTGCCAGCAGCGTAGATAGTACCGGGGAGCTGTTTTTT. This sequence encodes CASSVDSTGELFF.

The V and J genes are TRBV25-1 and TRBJ2-1, with TRBD1 identical over 8 bases. J gave up 8 bases and V 4 bases, and 7 bases lay outside the gene matches. This CDR3 has 14 residues. The germline gives CDR1 MGHDK, CDR2 SYGVNS. This chain's CDR3 is CASSGRTGIDEQFF. The CDR3 DNA reads as TGTGCCAGCAGTGGGCGGACAGGGATCGATGAGCAGTTCTTC.

This clone is judged medium-sized. This chain uses TRBV19 with TRBJ2-5; D is undetermined. The V end was cut by 6 bases, the J end by 2 bases, with 13 bases between. From germline, CDR1 is LNHDA and CDR2 SQIVND (reference sequence). The CDR3 has 14 amino acids. CDR3 DNA: TGTGCCAGTAGCCTATCGTGGGAACAAGAGACCCAGTACTTC. This translates into CASSLSWEQETQYF. The whole variable domain, filled in from reference TRBV19 and TRBJ2-5, reads DGGITQSPKYLFRKEGQNVTLSCEQNLNHDAMYWYRQDPGQGLRLIYYSQIVNDFQKGDIAEGYSVSREKKESFPLTVTSAQKNPTAFYLCASSLSWEQETQYFGPGTRLLVL.

This clone was seen a few times. The chain recombines TRBV5-1 with TRBJ2-1; 10 nucleotides match TRBD2. Germline V gene lookup returns CDR1 SGHRS and CDR2 YFSETQ. The CDR3 runs 15 residues. V was clipped by 10 bases and J by 0 bases; unmatched bases: 7. The CDR3, as DNA: TGCGCCGGAGGGGTAGCGGGGGGCTCCTACAATGAGCAGTTCTTC. Translating gives CAGGVAGGSYNEQFF.

This chain joins TRBV30 and TRBJ1-6; TRBD1 is a possible D gene (5 bases). V gave up 3 bases and J gave up 9 bases, with 18 bases separating them. The CDR3 length is 15 residues. Germline V gene lookup returns CDR1 GTSNPN and CDR2 SVGIG (reference sequence). CDR3 loop: CAWRSKGLFRSPLHF. CDR3 sequence (DNA): TGTGCCTGGAGATCCAAGGGACTGTTTCGTTCACCCCTCCACTTT.

This clone showed up many times. V usage is TRBV9 and J usage is TRBJ1-1; D is undetermined. The CDR3 is made up of 14 amino acids. The V gene lost 5 bases and the J gene lost 0 bases, with 11 bases spanning the gap. Germline CDR1 SGDLS, CDR2 YYNGEE. This CDR3 reads CASSGASLNTEAFF. The CDR3 coding sequence is TGTGCCAGCAGTGGTGCCTCATTGAACACTGAAGCTTTCTTT. The whole variable domain, remainder taken from reference TRBV9 and TRBJ1-1, is DSGVTQTPKHLITATGQRVTLRCSPRSGDLSVYWYQQSLDQGLQFLIQYYNGEERAKGNILERFSAQQFPDLHSELNLSSLELGDSALYFCASSGASLNTEAFFGQGTRLTVV.

This clone counts as large (0.1 to 1%). The genes are TRBV19 and TRBJ2-2, with D hard to call. Trimming pared 7 bases from V and 5 bases from J, leaving 11 bases between. CDR1 LNHDA and CDR2 SQIVND come from the germline V gene (reference sequence). This CDR3 has 13 residues. The CDR3 DNA reads TGTGCCAGTACTACGGGTGTGACCGGGGAGCTGTTTTTT. It encodes CASTTGVTGELFF.

The chain carries TRBV28 and TRBJ2-6; perhaps TRBD1 as D (6 bases). V was shortened by 3 bases and J by 0 bases, with 12 bases between the two germline ends. Germline loops: CDR1 MDHEN, CDR2 SYDVKM. This CDR3 has 17 amino acids. CDR3 loop: CASSFTRGFSGANVLTF. CDR3 DNA sequence: TGTGCCAGCAGTTTCACCAGGGGTTTCTCTGGGGCCAACGTCCTGACTTTC.

CDR3 in DNA: TGCGCCAGCAGCTGGGGACTAGCGGGAGGGCAAAATGAGCAGTTCTTC. It translates to CASSWGLAGGQNEQFF. The V call is TRBV5-1, the J call TRBJ2-1; 16 positions agree with TRBD2. The V segment lost 3 bases and the J segment 7 bases; nucleotides outside the gene matches: 4. CDR1 and CDR2 (germline): SGHRS, YFSETQ. The CDR3 is 16 amino acids.

This clone was counted at least ten times. This chain's CDR3 is CASSPGQGANQPQHF. The CDR3 DNA reads as TGTGCCAGCAGCCCGGGACAGGGGGCCAATCAGCCCCAGCATTTT. The rearrangement joins TRBV11-3 to TRBJ1-5; TRBD1 agrees at 12 bases. This CDR3 has 15 amino acids. Germline CDR1 and CDR2: SGHNT and YENEEA. The ends lost 5 bases at V and 3 bases at J; junction bases unmatched: 2.

The chain carries TRBV6-8 and TRBJ2-7; D perhaps matches TRBD2 (6 bases). V was pared by 2 bases and J by 0 bases, with 11 bases between. The germline V gene encodes CDR1 MNHGY and CDR2 SAAAGT. The CDR3 totals 15 residues. The CDR3 nucleotides read TGTGCCAGCAGTTACGAAGGCGGGGTCTCCTACGAGCAGTACTTC. This codes for CASSYEGGVSYEQYF.

By share of the sample, this clone is medium-sized. The chain employs TRBV30 and TRBJ1-5; 8 bases are a match to TRBD1. The CDR3 covers 14 residues. V dropped 4 bases and J dropped 4; count of bases not matched to a gene: 6. Germline loops: CDR1 GTSNPN, CDR2 SVGIG (reference sequence). CDR3 nucleotides: TGTGCCTGGAACCAGGGGGCGCTTAATCAGCCCCAGCATTTT. It codes for CAWNQGALNQPQHF.

This clone was found many times. The chain carries TRBV6-8 and TRBJ2-2, with 7 bases identical to TRBD1. Germline V gene lookup returns CDR1 MNHGY and CDR2 SAAAGT. V gave up 6 bases and J gave up 3 bases; unmatched junction bases: 13. CDR3 length: 17 amino acids. DNA of the CDR3: TGTGCCAGCAGCCCGCTTTGGGCAGGGGGAGACACCGGGGAGCTGTTTTTT. Amino acids: CASSPLWAGGDTGELFF.

This clone rates as medium-sized. V is TRBV28 and J is TRBJ2-7; D could derive from TRBD1 or TRBD2 (5 bases each). V was clipped by 6 bases and J by 3 bases, with 12 bases between them. CDR1 is MDHEN, CDR2 SYDVKM, per germline. CDR3 length equals 13 residues. Written as DNA, the CDR3 is TGTGCCAGCAGCCCCGGGGCGAACTACGAGCAGTACTTC. It specifies CASSPGANYEQYF.